The rows below give T cell receptor beta chains drawn from one sample of a study of blood T cell repertoires in COVID-19. The repertoire was sequenced with immunoSEQ multiplex PCR; TCRdb's copy has only in-frame clones and lacks some. In the table there are 350,000 or so clones, about 83% of which are singletons. Sequencing input: peripheral blood. These receptors originate from a man aged 25-45 years with active or convalescent COVID-19. The conserved cysteine and the conserved F or W are not part of the CDR3 here. Each record gives: D gene, J gene, V gene, CDR3 protein. D genes are given only for firm matches.

d_gene: TRBD1
j_gene: TRBJ1-2
v_gene: TRBV30
CDR3aa: AWSGQGAGGYT

d_gene: .
j_gene: TRBJ1-4
v_gene: TRBV28
CDR3aa: ASSSGQHPEKLF

d_gene: .
j_gene: TRBJ2-2
v_gene: TRBV7-8
CDR3aa: ASSPERGELF

d_gene: .
j_gene: TRBJ2-3
v_gene: TRBV18
CDR3aa: ASSPPGDTQY

d_gene: TRBD2
j_gene: TRBJ2-5
v_gene: TRBV5-1
CDR3aa: ARSWGGGGRETQY

d_gene: TRBD1
j_gene: TRBJ2-7
v_gene: TRBV15
CDR3aa: ATSRDSGTGANEQY

d_gene: TRBD1
j_gene: TRBJ1-4
v_gene: TRBV19
CDR3aa: ASSRGQAARLTNEKLF

d_gene: .
j_gene: TRBJ1-2
v_gene: TRBV30
CDR3aa: AWEYRESGYT

d_gene: TRBD2
j_gene: TRBJ2-5
v_gene: TRBV11-2
CDR3aa: ASSNAGGQETQY

d_gene: TRBD2
j_gene: TRBJ2-1
v_gene: TRBV19
CDR3aa: ASSKKEGGSSYNEQF

d_gene: TRBD2
j_gene: TRBJ2-2
v_gene: TRBV30
CDR3aa: AWGTSRSTGELF

d_gene: TRBD1
j_gene: TRBJ2-1
v_gene: TRBV7-2
CDR3aa: ASSQEGQTYNEQF

d_gene: .
j_gene: TRBJ2-7
v_gene: TRBV6-5
CDR3aa: ASSPSDSYYEQY

d_gene: TRBD1
j_gene: TRBJ2-2
v_gene: TRBV24-1
CDR3aa: ATGGAGTGELF

d_gene: TRBD2
j_gene: TRBJ2-1
v_gene: TRBV3-1/TRBV3-2
CDR3aa: ASSRPASGGLQVLHEQF

d_gene: .
j_gene: TRBJ2-5
v_gene: TRBV11-2
CDR3aa: ASSLGRGTQY

d_gene: TRBD2
j_gene: TRBJ2-7
v_gene: TRBV28
CDR3aa: ASSISGLVGEQY

d_gene: .
j_gene: TRBJ2-1
v_gene: TRBV19
CDR3aa: ASSIATTGYNEQF

d_gene: TRBD2
j_gene: TRBJ2-7
v_gene: TRBV14
CDR3aa: ASSPWTSGIYEQY

d_gene: .
j_gene: TRBJ2-6
v_gene: TRBV29-1
CDR3aa: SVEDGVFSGANVLT

d_gene: TRBD2
j_gene: TRBJ2-1
v_gene: TRBV29-1
CDR3aa: SVEEYRLAARTGGGEQF

d_gene: .
j_gene: TRBJ2-1
v_gene: TRBV27
CDR3aa: ASSPTSLSRNEQF

d_gene: .
j_gene: TRBJ1-2
v_gene: TRBV7-6
CDR3aa: ASSALKGPYGYT

d_gene: TRBD2
j_gene: TRBJ2-1
v_gene: TRBV7-2
CDR3aa: ASSSSFGGSEQF